This T cell receptor beta chain was identified in a study of human T cells and chemical hapten exposure. Study overall: The variation in per-sample TCR yields arose mainly from small differences in pooled library volumes.

This CDR3 spans 15 amino acids. Germline V gene sequence: CDR1 SGDLS, CDR2 YYNGEE. V lost 0 bases, J lost 0 bases, and 7 bases lay in between. The library gave individual cDNA molecules unique molecular identifiers. TCRdb passed the RACE reads through MiXCR, listing each CDR3 protein once. The sample comprises some 90,000 distinct CDR3 sequences, approximately 9% of which are singletons, and approximately 2.8% rests with the top ten. This sample's time point: healthy volunteer bleed at 2 weeks. Total RNA was isolated from whole blood that had not been fractionated. V is TRBV9 and J is TRBJ2-1; no reliable D call. The receptor was isolated from a female donor in good health. Some clones in this sample may be carry-over from other donors' samples. The sequencing input was whole blood. In nucleotides, the CDR3 is TGTGCCAGCAGCGTAGAGGGCATCTCCTACAATGAGCAGTTCTTC. As protein: CASSVEGISYNEQFF.